These 5 T cell receptor beta chains were sequenced from one sample in a study of T cells after yellow fever vaccination. TCRdb reprocessed the 5' RACE reads via MiXCR and lists one record per CDR3 protein. Of 550,000 or so distinct CDR3 sequences in the sample, roughly a fifth were seen once. The specimen was PBMCs, collected 15 days after the yellow fever booster vaccination. These receptors all stem from a man aged 25-45 years who received the YFV17D yellow fever vaccine.

With regard to this clonotype: Because the CDR3 is missing its conserved closing phenylalanine or tryptophan, this is likely a read error. The chain couples TRBV2 to TRBJ1-5; D perhaps matches TRBD1 (5 bases). The germline V gene has CDR1 SNHLY and CDR2 FYNNEI. The CDR3 is made up of 13 amino acids. The CDR3 region has the DNA TGTCCCAGCAGTGGAGGGGTCGGGCAGCCCCAGCATTTG. This gives the protein CPSSGGVGQPQHL.

This clonotype appeared a few times. The chain uses TRBV4-3 and TRBJ2-7; D possibly matches TRBD1 or TRBD2 (5 bases each). Trimming took off 1 base at V and 5 bases at J, with 15 bases between the two ends. The CDR3 loop spans 15 amino acids. Germline V gene sequence: CDR1 LGHNA, CDR2 YSLEER. CDR3: CASSQGRDGDNEQYF. The CDR3 DNA follows: TGCGCCAGCAGCCAAGGAAGGGACGGGGATAACGAGCAGTACTTC.

The chain combines TRBV6-1 with TRBJ2-7; TRBD1 matches 9 bases. The CDR3 contains 15 residues. Trimming removed 6 bases from V and 1 base from J; junction bases left unmatched: 7. Germline V lookup: CDR1 MNHNS, CDR2 SASEGT. The CDR3 here is CASRLRDRASYEQYF. CDR3 coding DNA: TGTGCCAGCAGACTCCGGGACAGGGCTTCCTACGAGCAGTACTTC.

DNA for the CDR3: TGTGCCAGCAGTGAAATGGGGGCTGGTGGCTATGGCTACACCTTC. Residues: CASSEMGAGGYGYTF. The chain has TRBV6-1 and TRBJ1-2, with D possibly TRBD1 on 6 matching bases. The CDR3 has 15 amino acids. Per the germline V gene, CDR1 is MNHNS and CDR2 is SASEGT. V gave up 2 bases and J gave up 4 bases, with 14 bases separating them.

This clonotype was seen a few times. V usage is TRBV29-1 and J usage is TRBJ2-7; 12 positions agree with TRBD2. CDR1 is SQVTM, CDR2 ANQGSEA, per germline. The CDR3 extends over 15 amino acids. J gave up 1 base and V 6 bases, and 7 bases lay outside the gene matches. Written as DNA, the CDR3 is TGCAGCGTAGTGGGACTAGCGGGTGAGTCCTACGAGCAGTACTTC. As protein: CSVVGLAGESYEQYF.